What follows is one T cell receptor beta chain and its context. Method: immunoSEQ multiplex PCR; TCRdb's copy keeps in-frame clones and lacks some. The data contain roughly 20,000 clones, 72% of them singletons. Specified treatment: randomized to nivolumab then ipilimumab (arm A) or the reverse (arm B). None of the patients previously received DNA-damaging chemotherapy. PBMC sorting kept live CD3+CD8+ cells without CD19 or CD56. These data come from a study of sequential checkpoint blockade in melanoma. Study overall: First-line arms were nivolumab then ipilimumab, or the reverse, randomized 1:1. Both treatment sequences were followed by maintenance nivolumab.

Germline V gene lookup returns CDR1 MDHEN and CDR2 SYDVKM. Germline trimming cut 3 bases from V and 1 base from J; bases unmatched to any gene: 10. The CDR3 is 18 residues long. The specimen was CD8+ T cells sorted from blood (inferred from file names), collected from a patient given nivolumab and ipilimumab in sequence. The chain uses TRBV28 and TRBJ1-4, with 8 bases aligning to TRBD1. The receptor comes from a human donor with melanoma. The CDR3 DNA reads TGTGCCAGCAGTTTGGGGCAGGGGGCCGGAATAACTAATGAAAAACTGTTTTTT. Residues: CASSLGQGAGITNEKLFF. Drawing the rest from reference TRBV28 and TRBJ1-4, the complete variable domain is DVKVTQSSRYLVKRTGEKVFLECVQDMDHENMFWYRQDPGLGLRLIYFSYDVKMKEKGDIPEGYSVSREKKERFSLILESASTNQTSMYLCASSLGQGAGITNEKLFFGSGTQLSVL.